This T cell receptor beta chain was sequenced in a study of a mutant IDH1 vaccine in newly diagnosed glioma. Whole-study context: It was at week 35 that visit V12 occurred, and at week 47 that visit V13 did. Study-level points and caveats: It seemed that pseudoprogression was not linked to changes in the top peripheral T cell clonotypes. Immune responses induced by the vaccine were seen in 93.3% of patients, spanning multiple MHC alleles.

Germline CDR1 reads SGDLS; CDR2 reads YYNGEE. Trimming left V 7 bases short and J 4 bases short, with 9 bases between. The CDR3 consists of 12 residues. The time point denotes: week 35, safety follow-up. Each dose delivered 300 ug of mutant IDH1 20-mer peptide subcutaneously with imiquimod. Astrocytomas that were new, WHO grade 3 or 4, IDH1-mutant and ATRX-lost were present in the donors. Profiling relied on immunoSEQ multiplex PCR, and the TCRdb table lists in-frame clones only, not all of them. The sample consists of about 32,000 clones, roughly 75% of them appearing once. In regard to this clone: Its antigen is not known.

The chain uses TRBV9 and TRBJ1-5; D unclear. This specimen consisted of PBMCs, obtained from a glioma patient whose treatment included an IDH1 peptide vaccine. The receptor was isolated from a man aged 35-49 years with glioma. Some clones in this sample may be carry-over from other donors' samples. The DNA for the CDR3 is TGTGCCAGCGCCCGGCCAAATCAGCCCCAGCATTTT. Amino acids: CASARPNQPQHF. Combining the CDR3 with reference TRBV9 and TRBJ1-5 gives the whole variable domain DSGVTQTPKHLITATGQRVTLRCSPRSGDLSVYWYQQSLDQGLQFLIQYYNGEERAKGNILERFSAQQFPDLHSELNLSSLELGDSALYFCASARPNQPQHFGDGTRLSIL.